This TCR beta chain is from a study of Graves' ophthalmopathy and Graves' hyperthyroidism. Calling hyperthyroidism stable required that no ophthalmopathy show up within 18 months of follow-up. Study findings and constraints: The model forecast ophthalmopathy progression, reaching over 70% sensitivity and about 75% specificity. Discriminating ophthalmopathy from stable hyperthyroidism, a 13-signature model attained a sensitivity of about 88% and a specificity of around 77%.

V gave up 6 bases and J gave up 1 base, with 15 bases separating them. Germline V CDR1 and CDR2: MDHEN, SYDVKM. This CDR3 contains 15 residues. This clonotype was counted many times. The antigen is undetermined. RNA transcripts yielded amplified TCR beta CDR3 regions. The first-round RT-PCR employed HTBI primers together with the Qiagen OneStep RT-PCR kit. A multiplex PCR was then performed as the second round. MiXCR, run by TCRdb on the multiplex PCR reads, gives a single entry per CDR3 protein. The profile covers about 620,000 distinct CDR3 sequences, with about 20% appearing a single time and approximately 6.5% taken by the ten largest.

This sequence originates from a woman between 18 and 30 years old with stable Graves' hyperthyroidism. Some clones in this sample may be carry-over from other donors' samples. The specimen was peripheral blood. The rearrangement links TRBV28 to TRBJ1-1; D is unclear. CDR3 region: CASSLPGRQNTEAFF. CDR3 bases: TGTGCCAGCAGCCTCCCCGGACGGCAGAACACTGAAGCTTTCTTT.